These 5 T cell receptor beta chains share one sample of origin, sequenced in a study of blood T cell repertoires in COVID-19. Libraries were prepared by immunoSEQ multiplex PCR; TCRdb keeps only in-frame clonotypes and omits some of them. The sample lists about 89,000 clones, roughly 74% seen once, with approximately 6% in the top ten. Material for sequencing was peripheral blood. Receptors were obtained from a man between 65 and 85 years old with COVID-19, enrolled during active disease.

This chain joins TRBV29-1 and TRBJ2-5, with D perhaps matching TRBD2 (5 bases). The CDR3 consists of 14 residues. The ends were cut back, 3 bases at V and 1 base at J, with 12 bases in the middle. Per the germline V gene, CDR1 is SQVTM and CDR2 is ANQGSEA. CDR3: CSVDFREGQETQYF. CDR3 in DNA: TGCAGCGTTGACTTCCGGGAAGGCCAAGAGACCCAGTACTTC.

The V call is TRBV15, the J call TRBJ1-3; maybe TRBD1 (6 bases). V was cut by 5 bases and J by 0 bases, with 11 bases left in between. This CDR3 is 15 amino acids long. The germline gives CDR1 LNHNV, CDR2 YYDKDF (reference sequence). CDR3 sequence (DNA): TGTGCCACCAGCCCTAGGACAGACTCTGGAAACACCATATATTTT. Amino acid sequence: CATSPRTDSGNTIYF.

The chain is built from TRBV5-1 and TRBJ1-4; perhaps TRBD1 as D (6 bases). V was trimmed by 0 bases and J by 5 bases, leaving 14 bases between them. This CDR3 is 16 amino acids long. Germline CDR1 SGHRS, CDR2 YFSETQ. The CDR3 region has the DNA TGCGCCAGCAGCTTGGGGTCGGGTAGGGGGAATGAAAAACTGTTTTTT. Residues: CASSLGSGRGNEKLFF.

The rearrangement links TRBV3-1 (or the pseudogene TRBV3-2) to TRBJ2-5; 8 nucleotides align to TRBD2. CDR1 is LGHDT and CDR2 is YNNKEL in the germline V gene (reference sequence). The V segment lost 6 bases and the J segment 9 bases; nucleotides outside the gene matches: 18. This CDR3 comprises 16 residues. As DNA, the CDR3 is TGTGCCAGCAGGTACGGGAGTAGCGGGGCCGCAGGGGCCCAGTACTTC. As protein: CASRYGSSGAAGAQYF.

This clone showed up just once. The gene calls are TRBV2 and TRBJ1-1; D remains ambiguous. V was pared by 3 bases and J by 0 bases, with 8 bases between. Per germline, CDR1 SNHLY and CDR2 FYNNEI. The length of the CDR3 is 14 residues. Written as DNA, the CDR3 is TGTGCCAGCAGTGAGTCGGGGATGAACACTGAAGCTTTCTTT. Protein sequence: CASSESGMNTEAFF.